Sequencing of this T cell receptor beta chain was carried out in a study of blood T cell repertoires in COVID-19. Study information: PBMCs, B-cell-depleted T cells, or T cells were the source of the cDNA or gDNA that made up the material.

This clone was found a few times. The trim removed 5 bases at V and 5 bases at J, leaving 9 bases unmatched. This CDR3 contains 15 residues. Per the germline V gene, CDR1 is SGHTA and CDR2 is FQGTGA. Authors' processing steps: Amplification of reference gene primers provided the estimated nucleated cell counts. Only in-frame clones appear in the TCRdb table, and some are missing; sequencing was by immunoSEQ multiplex PCR. V and J calls and clone size follow that table, whereas D and trimming were derived from the DNA. This table holds around 70,000 clones, more than 90% found once. This sequence was found in a man aged 45-65 years with acute or convalescent COVID-19. The J gene is TRBJ2-1, the V gene TRBV7-3; TRBD2 matches 7 bases. The sample was peripheral blood. The CDR3 here is CASSPVASGNNEQFF. The CDR3 DNA reads TGTGCCAGCAGCCCCGTTGCTAGCGGAAACAATGAGCAGTTCTTC.